The 15 T cell receptor beta chains below all came from one sample that was sequenced in a study of blood T cell repertoires in COVID-19 (TCRdb year 2020). Library prep was done by the immunoSEQ multiplex PCR assay. Held by TCRdb, this immuneACCESS table contains in-frame sequences only and omits some clones. Under half of the omission traces to an unresolved V gene where checked; the cause of the rest is unknown. This sample comprises about 120,000 clones, over 60% of them detected only once. 37% of the sample rests with the top ten. The source material was peripheral blood. These receptor sequences come from a man aged 40-55 years with active or convalescent COVID-19.

This chain joins TRBV2 and TRBJ2-3, with 9 bases lining up with TRBD2. Germline CDR1 SNHLY, CDR2 FYNNEI. The CDR3 has 16 amino acids. The ends lost 6 bases at V and 1 base at J; junction bases unmatched: 8. For the CDR3, the DNA is TGTGCCAGCAGAACAAACCAGCGGGGGGGCACAGATACGCAGTATTTT. It translates to CASRTNQRGGTDTQYF.

The chain joins TRBV10-2 to TRBJ1-2, with 8 bases identical to TRBD1. V was pared by 4 bases and J by 2 bases, with 6 bases of the junction left unmatched. From germline, CDR1 is WSHSY and CDR2 SAAADI. The CDR3 length is 15 residues. In nucleotides, the CDR3 is TGCGCCAGCAGTGGGCAGGGGGCGGTCAACTATGGCTACACCTTC. Translation: CASSGQGAVNYGYTF.

The chain combines TRBV18 with TRBJ1-1; 9 bases agree with TRBD1. V lost 3 bases to trimming and J lost 8 bases; unmatched junction nucleotides: 4. Germline V gene sequence: CDR1 KGHSH, CDR2 LQKENI. The CDR3 spans 13 residues. CDR3 loop: CASSPRDREEAFF. The CDR3 nucleotides are TGTGCCAGCTCACCTCGGGACAGGGAAGAAGCTTTCTTT.

This clone was observed once. The rearrangement links TRBV6-2 or TRBV6-3 to TRBJ1-2; the match to TRBD1 covers 7 bases. Trimming at V came to 4 bases and at J to 4 bases, leaving 6 bases not matched to a gene. Germline values: CDR1 MNHEY, CDR2 SVGEGT. CDR3 length equals 14 residues. CDR3 nucleotides: TGTGCCAGCAGTTTGGGACAGTCTTTCTATGGCTACACCTTC. This translates into CASSLGQSFYGYTF.

The chain has TRBV11-3 and TRBJ2-2; the D is unclear. The germline V and J ends were trimmed by 6 bases and 3 bases, with 11 bases remaining between them. Per the germline V gene, CDR1 is SGHNT and CDR2 is YENEEA. The CDR3 length is 14 residues. DNA of the CDR3: TGTGCCAGCAGTTACTTATCCTACACCGGGGAGCTGTTTTTT. It is translated as CASSYLSYTGELFF.

Here the CDR3 DNA reads TGCGCCAGCAGCCAAGTAGGCGGGGCTGACTATGGCTACACCTTC. This codes for CASSQVGGADYGYTF. The chain links TRBV4-1 to TRBJ1-2, with D possibly matching TRBD1 (5 bases). The CDR3 contains 15 residues. CDR1 is MGHRA and CDR2 is YSYEKL in the germline V gene. Trimming removed 1 base from V and 3 bases from J, with 12 bases in between.

The chain joins TRBV29-1 to TRBJ2-3, with TRBD2 as a possible D gene (5 bases). V lost 6 bases and J 2 bases, leaving 18 bases between the germline ends. From germline, CDR1 is SQVTM and CDR2 ANQGSEA. The CDR3 is made up of 15 amino acids. The CDR3 DNA reads TGCAGCGTCACCACAGCGGCAGCCAACACAGATACGCAGTATTTT. This sequence encodes CSVTTAAANTDTQYF.

J is TRBJ1-1 and V is TRBV5-1, with 10 positions matching TRBD1. This CDR3 has 15 amino acids. The V and J ends lost 4 bases and 0 bases, in that order; junction bases with no gene match: 3. Germline CDR1 SGHRS, CDR2 YFSETQ. The CDR3 nucleotides read TGCGCCAGCAGCCCGGGACAGGGGATGAACACTGAAGCTTTCTTT. Its translation: CASSPGQGMNTEAFF.

The rearrangement uses TRBV5-1 and TRBJ1-1; possible D gene TRBD1, 5 bases. There are 16 residues in the CDR3. Trimming left V 2 bases short and J 1 base short, with 15 bases between. Germline V gene lookup returns CDR1 SGHRS and CDR2 YFSETQ. CDR3: CASSFGGRSENTEAFF. DNA for the CDR3: TGCGCCAGCAGCTTTGGGGGGAGGTCGGAGAACACTGAAGCTTTCTTT.

This clone occurred once. The CDR3: CASSDTVSNQPQHF. CDR3 DNA: TGTGCCAGCAGTGACACAGTTAGCAATCAGCCCCAGCATTTT. The rearrangement links TRBV2 to TRBJ1-5; D gene ambiguous. Germline lookup yields CDR1 SNHLY and CDR2 FYNNEI. This CDR3 has 14 residues. With 3 bases removed from V and 0 bases from J, the gap between germline ends came to 6 bases. The full variable domain, in which reference TRBV2 and TRBJ1-5 provide the parts outside the CDR3, is EPEVTQTPSHQVTQMGQEVILRCVPISNHLYFYWYRQILGQKVEFLVSFYNNEISEKSEIFDDQFSVERPDGSNFTLKIRSTKLEDSAMYFCASSDTVSNQPQHFGDGTRLSIL.

The count of this clone is one. The chain is built from TRBV11-2 and TRBJ2-3; the D gene is possibly TRBD1 (5 bases). This CDR3 region has 16 residues. V lost 4 bases to trimming and J lost 0 bases, with 14 bases between them. CDR1 and CDR2 (germline): SGHAT, FQNNGV. Here the CDR3 reads CASSSPWTQSTDTQYF. CDR3 bases: TGTGCCAGCAGCTCTCCGTGGACACAGAGCACAGATACGCAGTATTTT.

This chain links TRBV30 with TRBJ2-2, with 8 positions matching TRBD2. The germline V gene has CDR1 GTSNPN and CDR2 SVGIG (reference sequence). This CDR3 spans 15 amino acids. The trim removed 5 bases at V and 1 base at J, leaving 6 bases unmatched. The CDR3 protein is CAWQRGGWNTGELFF. In DNA form, the CDR3 reads TGTGCCTGGCAACGGGGGGGATGGAACACCGGGGAGCTGTTTTTT.

The chain has TRBV9 and TRBJ2-5; TRBD2 aligns across 13 bases. V lost 3 bases, J lost 5 bases, and 4 bases stayed unmatched. The CDR3 is made up of 15 amino acids. Looked up from germline, CDR1 is SGDLS and CDR2 is YYNGEE. The CDR3 protein is CASSEGLAGVETQYF. CDR3 in DNA: TGTGCCAGCAGCGAAGGACTAGCGGGAGTTGAGACCCAGTACTTC. The variable domain in full, with the rest retrieved from reference TRBV9 and TRBJ2-5, is DSGVTQTPKHLITATGQRVTLRCSPRSGDLSVYWYQQSLDQGLQFLIQYYNGEERAKGNILERFSAQQFPDLHSELNLSSLELGDSALYFCASSEGLAGVETQYFGPGTRLLVL.

This chain connects TRBV7-9 to TRBJ2-2; D ambiguous. The CDR3 length is 10 residues. The germline CDR1 and CDR2 sequences are SEHNR and FQNEAQ (reference sequence). The V end was cut by 10 bases, the J end by 2 bases, with 2 bases between. The CDR3 region is CATNTGELFF. The CDR3 bases are TGTGCCACAAACACCGGGGAGCTGTTTTTT. Full variable domain (rest looked up from reference TRBV7-9 and TRBJ2-2): DTGVSQNPRHKITKRGQNVTFRCDPISEHNRLYWYRQTLGQGPEFLTYFQNEAQLEKSRLLSDRFSAERPKGSFSTLEIQRTEQGDSAMYLCATNTGELFFGEGSRLTVL.

The rearrangement uses TRBV24-1 and TRBJ2-1; D gene uncertain. Trimming left V 3 bases short and J 9 bases short, with 17 bases between. Germline assignment: CDR1 KGHDR and CDR2 SFDVKD. The CDR3 has 15 residues. The CDR3 loop is CATSDHHGSSVEQFF. The CDR3 DNA is TGTGCCACCAGTGATCACCACGGGTCCTCCGTTGAGCAGTTCTTC.